This entry is about one TCR beta chain. The CDR3 runs 12 residues. Germline-derived CDR1 and CDR2 are SGHTA and FQGNSA. The V and J ends lost 4 bases and 7 bases respectively, with 10 bases between them. The data belong to a study of blood T cell repertoires in COVID-19. Profiling relied on immunoSEQ multiplex PCR, and the TCRdb table lists in-frame clones only, not all of them. The sample shows 100,000 to 150,000 clones, 70% to 90% of them seen only once. The V and J genes are TRBV7-2 and TRBJ1-2; D not resolved. This TCR came from a man aged 45-65 years with acute or convalescent COVID-19. Sequenced input: peripheral blood. The CDR3 spells CASSSRKSGYTF. DNA for the CDR3: TGTGCCAGCAGCTCGCGAAAATCTGGCTACACCTTC.